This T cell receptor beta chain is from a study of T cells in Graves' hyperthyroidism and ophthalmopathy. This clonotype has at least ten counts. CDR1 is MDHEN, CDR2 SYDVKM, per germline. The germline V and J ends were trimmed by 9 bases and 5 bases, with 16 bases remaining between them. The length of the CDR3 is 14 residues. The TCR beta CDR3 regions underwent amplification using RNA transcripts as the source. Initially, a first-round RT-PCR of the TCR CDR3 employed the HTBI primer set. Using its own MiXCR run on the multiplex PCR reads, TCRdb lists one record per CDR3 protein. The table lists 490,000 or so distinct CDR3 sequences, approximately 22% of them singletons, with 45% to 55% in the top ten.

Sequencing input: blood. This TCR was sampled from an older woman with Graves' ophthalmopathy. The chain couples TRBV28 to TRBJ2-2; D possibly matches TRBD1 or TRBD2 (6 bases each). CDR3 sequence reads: CASRGGRPTGELFF. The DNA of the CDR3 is TGTGCCAGTCGAGGGGGGCGCCCGACCGGGGAGCTGTTTTTT.